Listed below are T cell receptor beta chains from one sample, sequenced in a study of beta chain features in type 1 diabetes. This table comes from immunoSEQ multiplex PCR, and its TCRdb copy is limited to in-frame clones, with some not included. This table holds roughly 300,000 clones, roughly an eighth found once. The source material was naive CD4+ T cells from blood. The origin of the receptors is a man aged 30 to 39 with type 1 diabetes. Both conserved end residues are part of each CDR3. The D gene is left open where the match is weak. Rows give clone size only sometimes, using once, few, many, or a class for an expanded clone.

J gene	clone size	V gene	D gene	CDR3 DNA	CDR3 protein
TRBJ1-1	-	TRBV14	TRBD1	TGTGCCAGCAGCCCGCAGGGGGCCGGAGCTGAAGCTTTCTTT	CASSPQGAGAEAFF
TRBJ2-7	-	TRBV13	TRBD2	TGTGCCAGCAGCTCGGCTAGCGGACCCTACGAGCAGTACTTC	CASSSASGPYEQYF
TRBJ2-3	-	TRBV29-1	TRBD2	TGCAGCGTCTCACCAGCGGGAGGCGCGGATACGCAGTATTTT	CSVSPAGGADTQYF
TRBJ2-3	-	TRBV15	-	TGTGCCACCGCAGGCGGGACCTTCACAGATACGCAGTATTTT	CATAGGTFTDTQYF
TRBJ2-3	-	TRBV29-1	TRBD1	TGCAGCGTTCCGACAGGGTCAGATACGCAGTATTTT	CSVPTGSDTQYF
TRBJ1-4	-	TRBV29-1	TRBD1	TGCAGCGTAACTAGGGGGCTTGGTGAAAAACTGTTTTTT	CSVTRGLGEKLFF
TRBJ2-1	-	TRBV6-1	TRBD2	TGTGCCAGCATCATGCCGGGACTAGCGGCCAATGAGCAGTTCTTC	CASIMPGLAANEQFF
TRBJ2-7	-	TRBV28	TRBD2	TGTGCCAGCAGTCCCACTACGGGAGGGGCCTACGAGCAGTACTTC	CASSPTTGGAYEQYF
TRBJ2-5	few	TRBV5-1	-	TGCGCCAGCAGCCGGACAGCAACTATGGAGACCCAGTACTTC	CASSRTATMETQYF
TRBJ1-5	few	TRBV18	-	TGTGCCAGCTCACCGGGGAGAAATCAGCCCCAGCATTTT	CASSPGRNQPQHF
TRBJ2-1	-	TRBV7-9	-	TGTGCCAGCAGCCCCCGATTAGCGACATACAATGAGCAGTTCTTC	CASSPRLATYNEQFF
TRBJ2-3	-	TRBV27	TRBD1	TGTGCCAGCTTTGCGACGGGACAGGGGTATCTAGATACGCAGTATTTT	CASFATGQGYLDTQYF
TRBJ1-1	-	TRBV10-3	-	TGTGCCATCAGTGAGAAGGCGGTCACTGAAGCTTTCTTT	CAISEKAVTEAFF
TRBJ1-3	-	TRBV6-5	-	TGTGCCAGCAGTTACAAGGGGGGGCACTTCGGAAACACCATATATTTT	CASSYKGGHFGNTIYF
TRBJ2-1	few	TRBV29-1	TRBD1	TGCAGCGTTTACGGCGGGACAGGGGGGAATGAGCAGTTCTTC	CSVYGGTGGNEQFF
TRBJ2-1	-	TRBV5-1	TRBD2	TGCGCCAGCAGCTTGGGACTAGCGGACGTCAATGAGCAGTTCTTC	CASSLGLADVNEQFF
TRBJ1-1	-	TRBV7-3	TRBD1	TGTGCCAGCAGCCGACAGGGGATGAACACTGAAGCTTTCTTT	CASSRQGMNTEAFF
TRBJ1-1	-	TRBV28	-	TGTGCCAGCACCGGGGGGGTAGGTAGGACTGAAGCTTTCTTT	CASTGGVGRTEAFF
TRBJ1-2	-	TRBV18	TRBD1	TGTGCCAGCTCACCGGACAGGGGGCGGAATGGCTACACCTTC	CASSPDRGRNGYTF
TRBJ2-1	few	TRBV7-9	TRBD2	TGTGCCAGCAGCTTAGACGGGGAGGGGTACAATGAGCAGTTCTTC	CASSLDGEGYNEQFF
TRBJ1-5	-	TRBV7-2	-	TGTGCCAGCAGCCCACGAGGTTATAGCAATCAGCCCCAGCATTTT	CASSPRGYSNQPQHF
TRBJ2-7	-	TRBV7-9	TRBD2	TGTGCCAGCAGACCCCGGGCGGGGGAAGAGCAGTACTTC	CASRPRAGEEQYF
TRBJ1-2	few	TRBV5-1	-	TGCGCCAGCAGCTTCGACAGAAACTATGGCTACACCTTC	CASSFDRNYGYTF
TRBJ2-1	few	TRBV7-9	-	TGTGCCAGCAGCTTACAGGGTTCCTACAATGAGCAGTTCTTC	CASSLQGSYNEQFF
TRBJ2-5	-	TRBV5-4	-	TGTGCCAGCAGCTCTACGGGGGTCGGGGAGACCCAGTACTTC	CASSSTGVGETQYF
TRBJ1-2	-	TRBV28	-	TGTGCCAGCAGTTTAACCCGGACAGCCGGCGGCTACACCTTC	CASSLTRTAGGYTF
TRBJ2-1	-	TRBV28	TRBD2	TGTGCCAGCAGTCGTGCCGGGAGGGCCTTTGATGAGCAGTTCTTC	CASSRAGRAFDEQFF
TRBJ2-6	-	TRBV9	-	TGTGCCAGCAGCCCCCAAACTGGGGCCAACGTCCTGACTTTC	CASSPQTGANVLTF
TRBJ2-5	few	TRBV9	-	TGTGCCAGCAGCGGACGAGGGGGTCGGGAGACCCAGTACTTC	CASSGRGGRETQYF
TRBJ2-2	-	TRBV9	-	TGTGCCAGCAGCGTAGGTCTAGCGTCCGCCGGGGAGCTGTTTTTT	CASSVGLASAGELFF
TRBJ1-2	-	TRBV15	-	TGTGCCACCAGCAGCGGGGCGGGGTGGACGGGCTACACCTTC	CATSSGAGWTGYTF
TRBJ2-2	few	TRBV9	-	TGTGCCAGCAGCGTAGATAGGGGAAGGACCGGGGAGCTGTTTTTT	CASSVDRGRTGELFF
TRBJ2-7	few	TRBV18	-	TGTGCCAGCTCCCCACAGCGGATCTCCTACGAGCAGTACTTC	CASSPQRISYEQYF
TRBJ2-6	-	TRBV7-2	TRBD1	TGTGCCAGCAGCTCGACAGGGAACTCTGGGGCCAACGTCCTGACTTTC	CASSSTGNSGANVLTF
TRBJ2-1	few	TRBV7-3	TRBD1	TGTGCCAGCAGCTTGGGACAGGGGAATGAGCAGTTCTTC	CASSLGQGNEQFF
TRBJ2-7	few	TRBV5-4	TRBD2	TGTGCCAGCAGCCAAGAACTACCCGGGACTAGCGGTTACGAGCAGTACTTC	CASSQELPGTSGYEQYF
TRBJ2-3	few	TRBV29-1	TRBD1	TGCAGCCTATGGACAGGGACAGATACGCAGTATTTT	CSLWTGTDTQYF
TRBJ2-3	-	TRBV29-1	TRBD2	TGCAGCGGTGTTAGCGGGAGCGGCGCAGATACGCAGTATTTT	CSGVSGSGADTQYF
TRBJ2-1	few	TRBV28	TRBD2	TGTGCCAGCAGTCCGGGCGCTAGCGGGAGTTTTGAGCAGTTCTTC	CASSPGASGSFEQFF
TRBJ2-5	few	TRBV28	TRBD1	TGTGCCAGCAGTTTACACAGGGGCGGGCAGACCCAGTACTTC	CASSLHRGGQTQYF
TRBJ1-2	few	TRBV14	TRBD1	TGTGCCAGCAGCCAAGAATTGGCAGGGACAGGGAGAGGCTACACCTTC	CASSQELAGTGRGYTF
TRBJ2-3	-	TRBV28	-	TGTGCCAGCAGTTTAGGAGGGGAGGGCACAGATACGCAGTATTTT	CASSLGGEGTDTQYF
TRBJ2-7	-	TRBV9	-	TGTGCCAGCAGCGTCTCCGGGACATGGTTCTCCGACGAGCAGTACTTC	CASSVSGTWFSDEQYF
TRBJ2-1	-	TRBV18	-	TGTGCCAGCTCATCCGCTAGACGCAATGAGCAGTTCTTC	CASSSARRNEQFF
TRBJ2-7	-	TRBV5-6	-	TGTGCCAGCAGCTTGCGGGCAGGGGCCTACGAGCAGTACTTC	CASSLRAGAYEQYF
TRBJ2-7	few	TRBV5-4	-	TGTGCCAGCAGCTTGGCTGGGGGGAACGAGCAGTACTTC	CASSLAGGNEQYF
TRBJ1-1	once	TRBV5-1	TRBD1	TGCGCCAGCAGCCTTATGGGGGACAGTAATGTTTTCTTT	CASSLMGDSNVFF
TRBJ2-7	few	TRBV7-2	-	TGTGCCAGCAGCTTCGGAGGGGACCGGGAGCAGTACTTC	CASSFGGDREQYF
TRBJ2-5	-	TRBV28	-	TGTGCCAGCAGCCGCAATGGGGGGGCGAGCCAAGAGACCCAGTACTTC	CASSRNGGASQETQYF
TRBJ1-6	-	TRBV4-3	-	TGCGCCAGCAGCCAAGAAAAAGTGACGGGAGACACCCTCCACTTT	CASSQEKVTGDTLHF
TRBJ2-1	-	TRBV5-1	TRBD2	TGCGCCAGCAGCCCGGGACTAGCGGGAGTAACTGAGCAGTTCTTC	CASSPGLAGVTEQFF
TRBJ2-7	few	TRBV30	-	TGTGCCTGGAGGGTGAACGGGGAGCAGTACTTC	CAWRVNGEQYF
TRBJ1-1	few	TRBV25-1	TRBD1	TGTGCCAGCAGGAACCCGACAGGGTCGGGCACTGAAGCTTTCTTT	CASRNPTGSGTEAFF
TRBJ2-1	few	TRBV7-9	TRBD2	TGTGCCAGCAGCCCTAATCTCGGACTAGCGGGAACCTACAATGAGCAGTTCTTC	CASSPNLGLAGTYNEQFF
TRBJ2-1	-	TRBV28	-	TGTGCCAGCACCCTTTACGGGCAGGGGGAGCAGTTCTTC	CASTLYGQGEQFF
TRBJ2-1	few	TRBV5-1	TRBD1	TGCGCCAGCAGTCCGACAGGGGATTCAGGCAATGAGCAGTTCTTC	CASSPTGDSGNEQFF